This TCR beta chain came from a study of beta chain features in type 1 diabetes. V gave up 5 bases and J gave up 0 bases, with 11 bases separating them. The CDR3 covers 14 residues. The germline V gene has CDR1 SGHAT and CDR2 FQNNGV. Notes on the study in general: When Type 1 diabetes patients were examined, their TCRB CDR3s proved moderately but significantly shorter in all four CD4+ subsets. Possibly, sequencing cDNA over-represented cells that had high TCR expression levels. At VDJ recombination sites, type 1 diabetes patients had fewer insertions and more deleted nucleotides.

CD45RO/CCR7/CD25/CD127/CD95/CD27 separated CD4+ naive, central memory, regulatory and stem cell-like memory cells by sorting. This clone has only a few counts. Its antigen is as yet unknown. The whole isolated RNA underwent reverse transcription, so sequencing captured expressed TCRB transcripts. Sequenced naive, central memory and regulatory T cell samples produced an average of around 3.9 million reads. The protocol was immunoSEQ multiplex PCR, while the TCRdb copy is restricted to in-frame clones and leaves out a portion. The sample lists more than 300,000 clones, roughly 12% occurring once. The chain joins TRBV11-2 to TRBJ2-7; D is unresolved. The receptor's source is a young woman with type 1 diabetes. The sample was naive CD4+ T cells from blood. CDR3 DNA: TGTGCCAGCAGCCCTAGGCGGAGCTCCTACGAGCAGTACTTC. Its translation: CASSPRRSSYEQYF.